These 13 T cell receptor beta chains were all obtained from the same sample, sequenced in a study of OX40 agonist ivuxolimab in advanced cancers. Clones were read by immunoSEQ multiplex PCR, and TCRdb kept only the in-frame ones, dropping some. The table shows around 63,000 clones, with roughly 80% occurring only once. The specimen comprised CD4+ or CD8+ T cells sorted from blood, sampled in a trial of the OX40 agonist ivuxolimab. The receptors shown here come from an adult with an advanced solid tumor such as melanoma, head and neck, liver or kidney cancer.

This clone was observed once. The genes are TRBV6-1 and TRBJ2-5; D not certain. The germline V and J ends were trimmed by 2 bases and 2 bases, with 6 bases remaining between them. Germline V gene lookup returns CDR1 MNHNS and CDR2 SASEGT. The CDR3 runs 13 residues. CDR3 amino acids: CASSERPQETQYF. The CDR3 nucleotides are TGTGCCAGCAGTGAACGGCCGCAAGAGACCCAGTACTTC.

The J gene is TRBJ1-1, the V gene TRBV6-5, with 7 bases aligning to TRBD1. V shed 6 bases and J 4 bases; nucleotides not matched to a gene: 5. CDR3 size: 13 residues. CDR1 MNHEY and CDR2 SVGAGI come from the germline V gene. The CDR3 DNA sequence: TGTGCCAGCAGCATGACAGGGAGCACTGAAGCTTTCTTT. Amino acid sequence: CASSMTGSTEAFF.

The V call is TRBV6-1, the J call TRBJ2-6; no firm D call. The germline gives CDR1 MNHNS, CDR2 SASEGT. The CDR3 is 16 residues long. The V gene lost 1 base and the J gene lost 1 base, with 8 bases spanning the gap. The CDR3: CASSEEGGSGANVLTF. Here the CDR3 DNA reads TGTGCCAGCAGTGAAGAGGGTGGATCTGGGGCCAACGTCCTGACTTTC.

The rearrangement links TRBV19 to TRBJ2-3; TRBD1 is a possible D gene (5 bases). This CDR3 comprises 14 residues. V lost 6 bases and J 1 base, leaving 11 bases between the germline ends. Germline assignment: CDR1 LNHDA and CDR2 SQIVND (reference sequence). The CDR3 is CASSRRGGTDTQYF. The DNA for the CDR3 is TGTGCCAGTAGCCGTAGGGGTGGCACAGATACGCAGTATTTT.

The V call is TRBV28, the J call TRBJ1-2; D ambiguous. Between the trimmed V and J ends, which lost 3 bases and 2 bases, there was a span of 13 bases. Germline CDR1 MDHEN, CDR2 SYDVKM. The CDR3 extends over 15 amino acids. In DNA form, the CDR3 reads TGTGCCAGCAGTTTCTCTCTGCTAGCCAACTATGGCTACACCTTC. Residues: CASSFSLLANYGYTF.

The V gene is TRBV30, the J gene TRBJ1-5; TRBD1 is a possible D gene (6 bases). Trimming cost V 2 bases and J 3 bases, with 11 bases left between them. This CDR3 has 14 residues. Germline V gene sequence: CDR1 GTSNPN, CDR2 SVGIG (reference sequence). The CDR3 sequence is CAWSTGALNQPQHF. CDR3 sequence (DNA): TGTGCCTGGAGTACGGGGGCCCTCAATCAGCCCCAGCATTTT. Together with reference TRBV30 and TRBJ1-5, the CDR3 gives the full variable domain: SQTIHQWPATLVQPVGSPLSLECTVEGTSNPNLYWYRQAAGRGLQLLFYSVGIGQISSEVPQNLSASRPQDRQFILSSKKLLLSDSGFYLCAWSTGALNQPQHFGDGTRLSIL.

The V call is TRBV20-1, the J call TRBJ1-4; D may be TRBD1 (5 bases). From germline, CDR1 is DFQATT and CDR2 SNEGSKA (reference sequence). The CDR3 is made up of 10 amino acids. Trimming removed 5 bases from V and 8 bases from J, with 6 bases in between. The CDR3 nucleotides are TGCAGTGCTGGACACGAAAAACTGTTTTTT. As protein: CSAGHEKLFF.

The chain combines TRBV7-2 with TRBJ2-7; weak D call: TRBD2 (6 bases). Germline V gives CDR1 SGHTA, CDR2 FQGNSA. Trimming pared 1 base from V and 3 bases from J, leaving 7 bases between. CDR3 size: 13 residues. CDR3 sequence reads: CASSLGRVYEQYV. The DNA of the CDR3 is TGTGCCAGCAGCTTAGGGAGGGTCTACGAGCAGTACGTC.

V gene TRBV9 combines with J gene TRBJ1-3; D unresolved. V was cut by 3 bases and J by 6 bases, with 13 bases left in between. The CDR3 spans 14 residues. Germline V gene lookup returns CDR1 SGDLS and CDR2 YYNGEE. Here the CDR3 reads CASSADRGENTIYF. The CDR3 DNA reads TGTGCCAGCAGCGCGGACCGCGGGGAAAACACCATATATTTT.

The chain links TRBV9 to TRBJ2-1, with TRBD1 identical over 7 bases. Germline CDR1 and CDR2: SGDLS and YYNGEE. Trimming took 0 bases from V and 0 from J; bases not matched to a gene: 12. The CDR3 has 19 amino acids. The CDR3 here is CASSVGDREFDLSYNEQFF. The CDR3 DNA is TGTGCCAGCAGCGTAGGCGACAGGGAATTCGACCTCTCCTACAATGAGCAGTTCTTC.

V gene TRBV7-6 combines with J gene TRBJ1-4; perhaps TRBD1 as D (6 bases). Germline CDR1 and CDR2: SGHVS and FNYEAQ. This CDR3 comprises 16 residues. The V and J ends lost 5 bases and 5 bases respectively, with 18 bases between them. The CDR3 coding sequence is TGTGCCAGCAGCGGGGAGAGGGGGGAAGCGAATGAAAAACTGTTTTTT. Amino acid sequence: CASSGERGEANEKLFF.

The chain couples TRBV19 to TRBJ1-1; TRBD1 agrees at 8 bases. CDR1 LNHDA and CDR2 SQIVND come from the germline V gene (reference sequence). After removal of 4 bases from V and 4 bases from J, the junction contained 20 bases not matched to a gene. The CDR3 is made up of 19 amino acids. CDR3 bases: TGTGCCAGTAGTACCCTCCGTAGGACAGGGAAGGGACGAGGCACTGAAGCTTTCTTT. This codes for CASSTLRRTGKGRGTEAFF.

This clone occurred once. DNA for the CDR3: TGTGCCAGCAGTCCGATTGGACAGGGGCTTCACGAGCAGTACTTC. Residues: CASSPIGQGLHEQYF. The chain uses TRBV27 and TRBJ2-7; 9 bases agree with TRBD1. CDR3 length: 15 residues. Germline V lookup: CDR1 MNHEY, CDR2 SMNVEV (reference sequence). Trimming at V came to 5 bases and at J to 5 bases, leaving 10 bases not matched to a gene.